The source of this T cell receptor beta chain is a study of neurological immune-mediated disorders (dated by TCRdb to the late 2010s). Regarding the study in general: Of the 35 or so multiple sclerosis patients, about 31 had relapsing-remitting MS and 3 had secondary progressive MS. The study compared peripheral blood TCR-beta repertoires of HTLV-I-associated myelopathy (HAM/TSP) patients, multiple sclerosis patients and healthy controls using UMI-based sequencing. The 106 TCR-beta libraries covered PBMC samples along with longitudinal samples, technical triplicates, and paired sorted CD4+ and CD8+ T-cell subsets. The cohort comprised 60 to 75 subjects: around 15 HAM/TSP patients, approximately 34 multiple sclerosis patients and around 20 healthy controls.

In the case of this clonotype: This receptor's antigen is unknown. No base quality values were provided; no much bigger clone lies one nucleotide off.

For unsorted PBMC libraries, 2 million PBMCs were used after storage in RNAlater at -80 degrees C until RNA extraction. The multiple sclerosis patients were enrolled in a US clinical protocol that used magnetic resonance imaging to evaluate disease progression. Peripheral blood was subjected to Ficoll-Hypaque density gradient centrifugation to isolate PBMCs, which were then cryopreserved in liquid nitrogen. cDNA synthesis used template-switch 5'RACE with a primer carrying a 10-nucleotide random unique molecular identifier tagging each TCR transcript. Over 170 million TCR-beta sequences, covering 15-18 subjects, were produced in each sequencing run. The RNeasy kit was used to extract total RNA. TCR-beta VDJ regions were amplified with primers for the TCR constant region and the 5'RACE anchor, using the KAPA Real-time Library Amplification kit. A first PCR added sample indexes and Illumina adaptors, and a second PCR then raised library yield. After Ampure bead purification, the roughly 650 bp TCR product was size-selected on a 2% E-gel SizeSelection system. Before pooling, libraries had their quality checked on a Bioanalyzer, their concentration measured with Qubit, and their quantity determined with the Kapa Library Quantification kit. Paired-end 2 x 150 bp sequencing of the libraries was performed on an Illumina HiSeq 2500. To increase sequence diversity, about 25-31% phiX was spiked into each library pool. Per the original workflow: The UMI-based MiGEC pipeline processed quality-filtered reads and removed over 80% of raw TCR sequences during error correction. IMGT germline references were used for alignment of VDJ genes, and clonotypes were defined by a unique CDR3 amino acid sequence together with V-J genes. Clonal expansion, Shannon diversity and CDR3 relatedness (CalcPairwiseDistances, ClusterSamples) were evaluated with VDJtools, and phylogenetic trees were built with CLCbio workbench. Clones with at least 8 unique UMIs were defined as expanded, with this threshold being based on coefficient-of-variation modelling across technical triplicates. Through fastp at Q25 and MiXCR, TCRdb rebuilt clones from the public reads, retaining in-frame beta chains. Every entry covers one CDR3 protein and lists the most common genes and DNA from its rows. The V and J calls were determined by TCRdb, not by the authors. Counted in this sample were roughly 70,000 distinct CDR3 sequences; 5.2% of them appeared once. The ten largest clones add up to 2.5% to 3% of the sample.

The paper as a whole reports these results and caveats: In phylogenetic analysis, the repertoires of 18 of 34 MS patients grouped into a cluster of related CDR3 sequences, which suggests a possible signature at the repertoire level. No identical CDR3 amino acid sequences were shared among expanded clones across subjects, suggesting private TCR-beta repertoires in all groups. TCR clonal expansion was greatest in HAM/TSP patients and smallest in MS patients, who ranked below even healthy controls. No association of the MS cluster with clinical or MRI features was observed, and the need for larger cohorts was stated by the authors.

V drops 4 bases and J drops 6 bases, leaving 13 bases in between. Reading from cysteine to phenylalanine, the CDR3 counts 12 amino acids. Of all the DNA, just the CDR3 is kept, 36 bases in frame from base 1. CDR1 and CDR2 were assigned from the germline V gene (reference sequence) as DFQATT and SNEGSKA. The TCR comes from a woman in her twenties or thirties with multiple sclerosis. The rearranged segments are TRBV20-1 and TRBJ2-7, with a tentative D gene TRBD2 over 6 matching bases. Sequenced input: PBMCs. The CDR3 in this case is CSAKIGGAEQYF. The bases read TGCAGTGCTAAGATCGGGGGTGCCGAGCAGTACTTC.